This T cell receptor (beta chain) emerged from a study of blood T cell repertoires in COVID-19. Study context: COVID-19 samples collected from the United States, Italy and Spain covered acute and convalescent phases.

Seattle's cohort entered during active infection and was followed longitudinally. The CDR3 covers 16 residues. Germline V gene sequence: CDR1 KGHSH, CDR2 LQKENI. Trimming at V came to 3 bases and at J to 0 bases, leaving 5 bases not matched to a gene. Clones were sequenced by immunoSEQ multiplex PCR, and TCRdb holds only the in-frame ones, with some missing. The profile covers approximately 50,000 clones, with 82% appearing a single time and 11% taken by the ten largest. This chain links TRBV18 with TRBJ2-3; 8 bases line up with TRBD2. The specimen was peripheral blood. This receptor was obtained from a man aged 80 or over with COVID-19, enrolled during active disease. The CDR3 DNA follows: TGTGCCAGCTCACCCTCGGGGGGGCCGAGCACAGATACGCAGTATTTT. Translation gives CASSPSGGPSTDTQYF. The entire variable domain, with the rest obtained from reference TRBV18 and TRBJ2-3, is as follows: NAGVMQNPRHLVRRRGQEARLRCSPMKGHSHVYWYRQLPEEGLKFMVYLQKENIIDESGMPKERFSAEFPKEGPSILRIQQVVRGDSAAYFCASSPSGGPSTDTQYFGPGTRLTVL.